This T cell receptor beta chain was sequenced for a study of T cells in Graves' hyperthyroidism and ophthalmopathy. With regard to this clonotype: Here the CDR3 omits its conserved ending phenylalanine or tryptophan, so a read error is the likely source.

Germline lookup yields CDR1 MGHDK and CDR2 SYGVNS. The CDR3 spans 14 residues. V dropped 3 bases and J dropped 0 bases, with 8 bases sitting between them. From RNA transcripts, TCR beta CDR3 regions were amplified. First-round RT-PCR of the TCR CDR3 relied on the HTBI primer set. TCRdb reanalysed the multiplex PCR reads using MiXCR and keeps one entry per CDR3 protein. The sample has approximately 510,000 distinct CDR3 sequences; roughly 20% are singletons. Sequencing input: blood. The V call is TRBV25-1, the J call TRBJ1-1; D ambiguous. The clonotype was recovered from a man younger than 30 with Graves' hyperthyroidism. CDR3 residues: CASSETAMNTEAFV. CDR3 bases: TGTGCCAGCAGTGAGACGGCTATGAACACTGAAGCTTTCGTT.